These T cell receptor beta chains were read from a single sample in a study of blood T cell repertoires in COVID-19. Generated by immunoSEQ multiplex PCR, the TCRdb table keeps only in-frame clones and is missing some. The data contain approximately 250,000 clones, around 86% of them singletons. The material sequenced was peripheral blood. Receptors originate from a middle-aged man with active or convalescent COVID-19. Each CDR3 is given with its conserved first and last residue. The D gene is left open where the match is weak. Clone size is given for some rows only: seen once, a few or many times, or a class if the clone is expanded.

cdr3_nt: TGTGCCAGCAGCTTCGGAGATACGCAGTATTTT; cdr3_aa: CASSFGDTQYF; d_call: -; j_call: TRBJ2-3; clone_size: -; v_call: TRBV7-9
cdr3_nt: TGCGCCAGCAGCCGAGGACAGGAGAACTATGGCTACACCTTC; cdr3_aa: CASSRGQENYGYTF; d_call: TRBD1; j_call: TRBJ1-2; clone_size: -; v_call: TRBV5-1
cdr3_nt: TGTGCCAGCAGCGTCGGACTAGCGGGAGATGGGACCGGGGAGCTGTTTTTT; cdr3_aa: CASSVGLAGDGTGELFF; d_call: TRBD2; j_call: TRBJ2-2; clone_size: -; v_call: TRBV11-2
cdr3_nt: TGCGCCAGCAGCACCGGACTAGCGGGAGGGGCAGATACGCAGTATTTT; cdr3_aa: CASSTGLAGGADTQYF; d_call: TRBD2; j_call: TRBJ2-3; clone_size: -; v_call: TRBV5-1
cdr3_nt: TGTGCCAGCAGCTCCCGCGTCGGGGGGGCGGGGGAGACCCAGTACTTC; cdr3_aa: CASSSRVGGAGETQYF; d_call: TRBD2; j_call: TRBJ2-5; clone_size: -; v_call: TRBV3-1/TRBV3-2
cdr3_nt: TGTGCCAGCACCGAGGACAGGCACACTGAAGCTTTCTTT; cdr3_aa: CASTEDRHTEAFF; d_call: TRBD1; j_call: TRBJ1-1; clone_size: -; v_call: TRBV2
cdr3_nt: TGTGCCAGTAGCGCGTGGACAGGGGAGCAGCCCCAGCATTTT; cdr3_aa: CASSAWTGEQPQHF; d_call: TRBD1; j_call: TRBJ1-5; clone_size: -; v_call: TRBV19
cdr3_nt: TGCGCCAGCAGCCAAGCTACAGTCAAACACTATGGCTACACCTTC; cdr3_aa: CASSQATVKHYGYTF; d_call: -; j_call: TRBJ1-2; clone_size: few; v_call: TRBV4-1
cdr3_nt: TGTGCCAGCTCACCGGGACAGGGTGGGGACACTGAAGCTTTCTTT; cdr3_aa: CASSPGQGGDTEAFF; d_call: TRBD1; j_call: TRBJ1-1; clone_size: few; v_call: TRBV18
cdr3_nt: TGTGCCAGCAGTTTCGGACAGGGCGAACAGCCCCAGCATTTT; cdr3_aa: CASSFGQGEQPQHF; d_call: TRBD1; j_call: TRBJ1-5; clone_size: -; v_call: TRBV6-5
cdr3_nt: TGTGCCAGCAGTCCCAGACAGGGGGCCTACGAGCAGTACTTC; cdr3_aa: CASSPRQGAYEQYF; d_call: TRBD1; j_call: TRBJ2-7; clone_size: -; v_call: TRBV27
cdr3_nt: TGTGCCAGCAGCTTGGGGCCCACAAGGGGCTTACTCGAGCAGTACTTC; cdr3_aa: CASSLGPTRGLLEQYF; d_call: -; j_call: TRBJ2-7; clone_size: few; v_call: TRBV5-4
cdr3_nt: TGTGCCAGCAGTCCTTCAGAGACACTCGCCTATGGCTACACCTTC; cdr3_aa: CASSPSETLAYGYTF; d_call: -; j_call: TRBJ1-2; clone_size: -; v_call: TRBV28
cdr3_nt: TGTGCCAGCAGCCGGACGGGGACAGGGGGCGATGCCTCCTACGAGCAGTACTTC; cdr3_aa: CASSRTGTGGDASYEQYF; d_call: TRBD1; j_call: TRBJ2-7; clone_size: -; v_call: TRBV5-4
cdr3_nt: TGTGCCAGCAGCTCGTCCGGGACATCATCCGAAGCTTTCTTT; cdr3_aa: CASSSSGTSSEAFF; d_call: -; j_call: TRBJ1-1; clone_size: -; v_call: TRBV7-6
cdr3_nt: TGCGCCAGCAGTCCCGCCGGTACTAACTATGGCTACACCTTC; cdr3_aa: CASSPAGTNYGYTF; d_call: -; j_call: TRBJ1-2; clone_size: -; v_call: TRBV5-1
cdr3_nt: TGTGCCAGCAGTAGTACAGGGAGATCCTATGGCTACACCTTC; cdr3_aa: CASSSTGRSYGYTF; d_call: -; j_call: TRBJ1-2; clone_size: -; v_call: TRBV6-5
cdr3_nt: TGCGCCAGCAGCTTGCGTTCCCGCGGCGGGGGCCTCCAAGAGACCCAGTACTTC; cdr3_aa: CASSLRSRGGGLQETQYF; d_call: -; j_call: TRBJ2-5; clone_size: -; v_call: TRBV5-1
cdr3_nt: TGTGCCAGAAGCTTGATACAGAACACTGAAGCTTTCTTT; cdr3_aa: CARSLIQNTEAFF; d_call: -; j_call: TRBJ1-1; clone_size: few; v_call: TRBV5-3
cdr3_nt: TGTGCCAGCAGCCCTTCGACAGCTAGCACAGATACGCAGTATTTT; cdr3_aa: CASSPSTASTDTQYF; d_call: -; j_call: TRBJ2-3; clone_size: -; v_call: TRBV2
cdr3_nt: TGTGCCAGCAGTTCCCAGGGCCCCTACGAGCAGTACTTC; cdr3_aa: CASSSQGPYEQYF; d_call: -; j_call: TRBJ2-7; clone_size: -; v_call: TRBV13
cdr3_nt: TGTGCCAGCAGCGTAGGACAGGGTCAGTACGAGCAGTACTTC; cdr3_aa: CASSVGQGQYEQYF; d_call: TRBD1; j_call: TRBJ2-7; clone_size: -; v_call: TRBV9
cdr3_nt: TGTGCCACCAGTGATCCCCAGGGACAGGGGGTGGCCGGGGAGCTGTTTTTT; cdr3_aa: CATSDPQGQGVAGELFF; d_call: TRBD1; j_call: TRBJ2-2; clone_size: -; v_call: TRBV24-1
cdr3_nt: TGTGCCAGCAGCCGGAACTATGGCTACACCTTC; cdr3_aa: CASSRNYGYTF; d_call: -; j_call: TRBJ1-2; clone_size: -; v_call: TRBV7-2
cdr3_nt: TGTGCCAGCAGCCCCCGAGAGTGGAGTCTGAACACTGAAGCTTTCTTT; cdr3_aa: CASSPREWSLNTEAFF; d_call: -; j_call: TRBJ1-1; clone_size: -; v_call: TRBV13
cdr3_nt: TGTGCCAGCAGTTTAAAGGGGTCCGGCTATGGCTACACCTTC; cdr3_aa: CASSLKGSGYGYTF; d_call: -; j_call: TRBJ1-2; clone_size: -; v_call: TRBV28
cdr3_nt: TGTGCCAGCAGCGGGACAGCCAGCAATCAGCCCCAGCATTTT; cdr3_aa: CASSGTASNQPQHF; d_call: TRBD1; j_call: TRBJ1-5; clone_size: -; v_call: TRBV5-6
cdr3_nt: TGCAGTGCTAGTTGGGACAGGGGGCGTGCAGATACGCAGTATTTT; cdr3_aa: CSASWDRGRADTQYF; d_call: TRBD1; j_call: TRBJ2-3; clone_size: -; v_call: TRBV20-1
cdr3_nt: TGTGCCAGCAGCTTAGCGGGGGGGACCTACGAGCAGTACTTC; cdr3_aa: CASSLAGGTYEQYF; d_call: TRBD2; j_call: TRBJ2-7; clone_size: once; v_call: TRBV11-2
cdr3_nt: TGCGCCAGCAGCTTAGGGGGCAGGGGGTCCTACGAGCAGTACTTC; cdr3_aa: CASSLGGRGSYEQYF; d_call: TRBD1; j_call: TRBJ2-7; clone_size: -; v_call: TRBV5-1
cdr3_nt: TGTGCCAGCAGGGCCTTCAGGGATAGCAATCAGCCCCAGCATTTT; cdr3_aa: CASRAFRDSNQPQHF; d_call: -; j_call: TRBJ1-5; clone_size: -; v_call: TRBV27
cdr3_nt: TGTGCCAGCAGCTCTACCCGGACAGGTTCGCTTAGCTATGGCTACACCTTC; cdr3_aa: CASSSTRTGSLSYGYTF; d_call: TRBD1; j_call: TRBJ1-2; clone_size: -; v_call: TRBV7-2
cdr3_nt: TGTGCCAGCAATCAGGGCGGAGACTATGGCTACACCTTC; cdr3_aa: CASNQGGDYGYTF; d_call: -; j_call: TRBJ1-2; clone_size: -; v_call: TRBV12-3/TRBV12-4
cdr3_nt: TGTGCCAGCAGCGCGGAGGATTTTCCTTATGGCTACACCTTC; cdr3_aa: CASSAEDFPYGYTF; d_call: -; j_call: TRBJ1-2; clone_size: -; v_call: TRBV9
cdr3_nt: TGTGCCAGCAGTTTATCGAATCGTCAGATTTATAATTCACCCCTCCACTTT; cdr3_aa: CASSLSNRQIYNSPLHF; d_call: -; j_call: TRBJ1-6; clone_size: -; v_call: TRBV27
cdr3_nt: TGTGCCAGCAGCTTAACCCTACAGGGCATAGAGACCCAGTACTTC; cdr3_aa: CASSLTLQGIETQYF; d_call: -; j_call: TRBJ2-5; clone_size: few; v_call: TRBV7-3
cdr3_nt: TGTGCCAGCAGCTTAAAAACGGGCACTGAAGCTTTCTTT; cdr3_aa: CASSLKTGTEAFF; d_call: -; j_call: TRBJ1-1; clone_size: -; v_call: TRBV7-8
cdr3_nt: TGTGCCAGTAGTACCGTGCTTGAGGAAAAACTGTTTTTT; cdr3_aa: CASSTVLEEKLFF; d_call: -; j_call: TRBJ1-4; clone_size: -; v_call: TRBV19
cdr3_nt: TGTGCCAGTAGCGTGACAGGGGCGGACACCGGGGAGCTGTTTTTT; cdr3_aa: CASSVTGADTGELFF; d_call: TRBD1; j_call: TRBJ2-2; clone_size: -; v_call: TRBV19
cdr3_nt: TGTGCCAGCTCCTCGGGGAATAGCAATCAGCCCCAGCATTTT; cdr3_aa: CASSSGNSNQPQHF; d_call: -; j_call: TRBJ1-5; clone_size: -; v_call: TRBV18
cdr3_nt: TGCAGCGTTGCCCGTCAGTCCCAAGAGACCCAGTACTTC; cdr3_aa: CSVARQSQETQYF; d_call: -; j_call: TRBJ2-5; clone_size: -; v_call: TRBV29-1
cdr3_nt: TGTGCCAGCAGCTCGGGGACAGTAGCATCACCCCTCCACTTT; cdr3_aa: CASSSGTVASPLHF; d_call: TRBD1; j_call: TRBJ1-6; clone_size: -; v_call: TRBV5-5
cdr3_nt: TGTGCCAGCAGCTCCCATAGCGGGGGGCCCCAAGAGACCCAGTACTTC; cdr3_aa: CASSSHSGGPQETQYF; d_call: TRBD2; j_call: TRBJ2-5; clone_size: few; v_call: TRBV9
cdr3_nt: TGTGCCAGCAGCCAGCTCACGGGGAGAGCAGAGACCCAGTACTTC; cdr3_aa: CASSQLTGRAETQYF; d_call: -; j_call: TRBJ2-5; clone_size: -; v_call: TRBV11-3